The 20 T cell receptor beta chains given below trace back to one sample, sequenced in a study of blood T cell repertoires in COVID-19. Only in-frame clones appear in the TCRdb table, and some are missing; sequencing was by immunoSEQ multiplex PCR. The sample lists about 170,000 clones, about 74% occurring once. The material sequenced was peripheral blood. The origin of the receptors is a man aged 55 to 70 with acute or convalescent COVID-19.

The chain carries TRBV14 and TRBJ2-7; D unclear. The CDR3 covers 13 residues. Trimming removed 0 bases from V and 6 bases from J, with 9 bases in between. CDR1 SGHDN and CDR2 FVKESK come from the germline V gene. The CDR3 loop reads CASSQDFYSEQYF. For the CDR3, the DNA is TGTGCCAGCAGCCAAGACTTTTATTCCGAGCAGTACTTC. Supplemented by reference TRBV14 and TRBJ2-7, the full variable domain reads EAGVTQFPSHSVIEKGQTVTLRCDPISGHDNLYWYRRVMGKEIKFLLHFVKESKQDESGMPNNRFLAERTGGTYSTLKVQPAELEDSGVYFCASSQDFYSEQYFGPGTRLTVT.

This chain uses TRBV3-1 (or the pseudogene TRBV3-2) with TRBJ1-1; 9 positions match TRBD1. Germline assignment: CDR1 LGHDT and CDR2 YNNKEL (reference sequence). J lost 6 bases, V lost 0 bases, and 8 bases had no gene match. This CDR3 is built from 16 residues. The CDR3 loop reads CASSQEVTGGIAEAFF. The CDR3 DNA sequence: TGTGCCAGCAGCCAAGAGGTGACAGGGGGTATCGCTGAAGCTTTCTTT.

This clone was recorded once. This chain links TRBV5-6 with TRBJ2-3; TRBD2 might be the D (5 bases). Germline V gene data show CDR1 as SGHDT and CDR2 as YYEEEE. V lost 5 bases and J 4 bases, leaving 11 bases between the germline ends. The CDR3 has 13 amino acids. The CDR3 DNA reads as TGTGCCAGCAGAAGGCCCGGGGCAGATACGCAGTATTTT. Its protein is CASRRPGADTQYF.

This sequence joins TRBV29-1 and TRBJ2-2, with TRBD2 identical over 11 bases. The junction had 11 bases not matched to a gene; V was cut back by 0 bases and J by 5 bases. In germline, CDR1 is SQVTM, CDR2 ANQGSEA. This CDR3 is built from 18 residues. CDR3 DNA sequence: TGCAGCGTTGAAGATCCGCTTAGCGGGGGGGCCGGAACCGGGGAGCTGTTTTTT. Amino acids: CSVEDPLSGGAGTGELFF.

V usage is TRBV24-1 and J usage is TRBJ2-1; TRBD1 aligns across 9 bases. This CDR3 is 15 amino acids long. Germline trimming cut 3 bases from V and 7 bases from J; bases unmatched to any gene: 6. The V gene's germline CDR1 is KGHDR and CDR2 SFDVKD. CDR3 sequence: CATSDHGQGKNEQFF. The CDR3 DNA reads as TGTGCCACCAGTGATCATGGACAGGGGAAAAATGAGCAGTTCTTC.

The chain carries TRBV5-4 and TRBJ1-3; 7 positions match TRBD1. The CDR3 is made up of 16 amino acids. Germline CDR1 is SGHNT and CDR2 is YYREEE (reference sequence). With V trimmed by 0 bases and J by 3 bases, 6 bases remained unmatched. CDR3 protein: CASSLGQGRFGNTIYF. For the CDR3, the DNA is TGTGCCAGCAGCTTGGGACAGGGACGATTTGGAAACACCATATATTTT.

V gene TRBV7-3 combines with J gene TRBJ1-2; possible D gene TRBD1, 5 bases. CDR3 size: 16 residues. V lost 7 bases and J 0 bases, leaving 18 bases between the germline ends. Germline values: CDR1 SGHTA, CDR2 FQGTGA. The CDR3 nucleotides are TGTGCCAGCACTGAACAGGATCTCCTAGCTAACTATGGCTACACCTTC. Translated, it gives CASTEQDLLANYGYTF. The full variable domain, rest sourced from reference TRBV7-3 and TRBJ1-2, is GAGVSQTPSNKVTEKGKYVELRCDPISGHTALYWYRQSLGQGPEFLIYFQGTGAADDSGLPNDRFFAVRPEGSVSTLKIQRTERGDSAVYLCASTEQDLLANYGYTFGSGTRLTVV.

This clone has just one count. V is TRBV5-6 and J is TRBJ1-1; 9 positions agree with TRBD1. The CDR3 length is 13 residues. The ends lost 4 bases at V and 11 bases at J; junction bases unmatched: 9. The germline V gene encodes CDR1 SGHDT and CDR2 YYEEEE. CDR3 sequence reads: CASSQGTGHWAFF. The CDR3 coding sequence is TGTGCCAGCAGCCAAGGGACAGGGCACTGGGCTTTCTTT. Using reference TRBV5-6 and TRBJ1-1 for the parts outside the CDR3, the full variable domain is DAGVTQSPTHLIKTRGQQVTLRCSPKSGHDTVSWYQQALGQGPQFIFQYYEEEERQRGNFPDRFSGHQFPNYSSELNVNALLLGDSALYLCASSQGTGHWAFFGQGTRLTVV.

V gene TRBV7-6 combines with J gene TRBJ2-5; TRBD2 matches 7 bases. Germline CDR1 reads SGHVS; CDR2 reads FNYEAQ. Trimming took 1 base from V and 5 from J; bases not matched to a gene: 7. The CDR3 loop spans 15 amino acids. CDR3 region: CASSLGASGTETQYF. The CDR3, as DNA: TGTGCCAGCAGCTTAGGTGCTAGCGGTACGGAGACCCAGTACTTC. Full variable domain (rest looked up from reference TRBV7-6 and TRBJ2-5): GAGVSQSPRYKVTKRGQDVALRCDPISGHVSLYWYRQALGQGPEFLTYFNYEAQQDKSGLPNDRFSAERPEGSISTLTIQRTEQRDSAMYRCASSLGASGTETQYFGPGTRLLVL.

This rearrangement joins TRBV25-1 to TRBJ2-2, with 8 bases identical to TRBD2. Germline CDR1 MGHDK, CDR2 SYGVNS. The junction had 4 bases not matched to a gene; V was cut back by 5 bases and J by 2 bases. This CDR3 spans 15 amino acids. CDR3 in DNA: TGTGCCAGCAGTCCCCGGGGGGGTAACACCGGGGAGCTGTTTTTT. It codes for CASSPRGGNTGELFF.

The V and J genes are TRBV6-5 and TRBJ2-2, with 9 positions matching TRBD1. The CDR3 runs to 15 residues. Germline lookup yields CDR1 MNHEY and CDR2 SVGAGI. V was pared by 6 bases and J by 5 bases, with 7 bases of the junction left unmatched. The CDR3 reads CASRPGTGRTGELFF. In DNA form, the CDR3 reads TGTGCCAGCAGGCCCGGGACAGGGAGGACCGGGGAGCTGTTTTTT.

This chain links TRBV28 with TRBJ1-2, with a possible D match to TRBD1 (5 bases). V gave up 6 bases and J gave up 7 bases, with 12 bases separating them. Germline assignment: CDR1 MDHEN and CDR2 SYDVKM. The CDR3 is 12 residues long. The CDR3 protein is CASRRGTAGYTF. The CDR3 DNA is TGTGCCAGCAGACGGGGGACGGCTGGCTACACCTTC.

The CDR3 nucleotides are TGTGCCAGCAGCCAAGACGCCAGCGGGGGGGTCGATGAGCAGTTCTTC. This encodes CASSQDASGGVDEQFF. The genes are TRBV4-2 and TRBJ2-1, with 10 positions matching TRBD2. Germline V lookup: CDR1 LGHNA, CDR2 YNFKEQ. The CDR3 runs 16 residues. With 0 bases clipped from V and 8 bases from J, the junction kept 7 bases outside the gene matches.

V usage is TRBV25-1 and J usage is TRBJ2-3; tentatively, D is TRBD2 (7 bases). The V and J ends lost 2 bases and 5 bases respectively, with 17 bases between them. Germline V lookup: CDR1 MGHDK, CDR2 SYGVNS. The CDR3 loop spans 16 amino acids. The CDR3 coding sequence is TGTGCCAGCAGTGAACTCCATGCCGGGGGGCTAGATACGCAGTATTTT. It is translated as CASSELHAGGLDTQYF.

This clone appeared a single time. V gene TRBV24-1 combines with J gene TRBJ2-3; TRBD1 matches at 8 bases. This CDR3 region has 14 residues. From germline, CDR1 is KGHDR and CDR2 SFDVKD. V was clipped by 7 bases and J by 4 bases; unmatched bases: 6. CDR3 protein: CATSRQGSPDTQYF. The CDR3 bases are TGTGCCACCAGCCGACAGGGGAGTCCAGATACGCAGTATTTT.

CDR3 coding DNA: TGTGCCAGCAGCCCTAGTAGCGGGGAAAGCTCCTACGAGCAGTACTTC. Its translation: CASSPSSGESSYEQYF. The V gene is TRBV27, the J gene TRBJ2-7, with 8 bases aligning to TRBD2. The CDR3 runs to 16 residues. CDR1 and CDR2 (germline): MNHEY, SMNVEV (reference sequence). Losses at the gene ends were 6 bases for V and 0 bases for J; bases not matched to a gene: 10.

This clone was recorded once. V usage is TRBV10-1 and J usage is TRBJ2-1; tentative D call: TRBD2 (7 bases). CDR3 length: 15 amino acids. V was clipped by 0 bases and J by 8 bases, with 14 bases between them. Per germline, CDR1 WNHNN and CDR2 SYGVQD (reference sequence). The CDR3 spells CASSESGGPWDEQFF. The CDR3 DNA is TGCGCCAGCAGTGAGTCGGGGGGGCCCTGGGATGAGCAGTTCTTC.

The chain joins TRBV5-1 to TRBJ1-3, with a weak D call TRBD1 (6 bases). Trimming cost V 5 bases and J 0 bases, with 15 bases left between them. Germline CDR1 and CDR2: SGHRS and YFSETQ. This CDR3 region has 16 residues. The DNA for the CDR3 is TGCGCCAGCAGACGGGACACGTCGAGCTCTGGAAACACCATATATTTT. Amino acid sequence: CASRRDTSSSGNTIYF.

The chain uses TRBV2 and TRBJ1-2, with D maybe TRBD1 (5 bases). CDR1 and CDR2 (germline): SNHLY, FYNNEI. Deletions cut 6 bases from V and 8 bases from J, with 16 bases between. There are 13 residues in the CDR3. The CDR3 bases are TGTGCCAGCAGGATGACAGATCCCGTCGGCTACACCTTC. It yields the protein CASRMTDPVGYTF.

This chain connects TRBV6-1 to TRBJ1-5; D gene unclear. Germline loops: CDR1 MNHNS, CDR2 SASEGT. CDR3 size: 15 residues. The V and J ends lost 1 base and 1 base respectively, with 8 bases between them. DNA of the CDR3: TGTGCCAGCAGTGAAGTGGCAGTAAGCAATCAGCCCCAGCATTTT. It specifies CASSEVAVSNQPQHF.